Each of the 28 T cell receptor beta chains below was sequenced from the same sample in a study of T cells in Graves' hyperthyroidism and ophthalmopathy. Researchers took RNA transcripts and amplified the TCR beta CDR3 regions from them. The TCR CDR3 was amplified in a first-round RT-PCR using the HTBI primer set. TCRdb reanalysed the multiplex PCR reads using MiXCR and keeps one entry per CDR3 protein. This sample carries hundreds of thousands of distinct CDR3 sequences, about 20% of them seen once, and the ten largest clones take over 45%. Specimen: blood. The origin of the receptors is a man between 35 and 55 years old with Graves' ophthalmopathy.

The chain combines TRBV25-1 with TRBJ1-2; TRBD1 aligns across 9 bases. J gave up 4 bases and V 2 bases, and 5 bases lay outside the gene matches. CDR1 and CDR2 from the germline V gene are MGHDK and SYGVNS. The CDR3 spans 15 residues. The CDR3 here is CASSERTGAFYGYTF. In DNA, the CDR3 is TGTGCCAGCAGTGAACGGACAGGGGCGTTCTATGGCTACACCTTC.

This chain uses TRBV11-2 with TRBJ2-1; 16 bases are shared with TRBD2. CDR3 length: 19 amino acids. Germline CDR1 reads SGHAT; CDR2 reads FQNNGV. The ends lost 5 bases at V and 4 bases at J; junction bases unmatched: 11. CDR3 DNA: TGTGCCAGCAGCCACCCGGGACTAGCGGGGGGGCCACAGTACAATGAGCAGTTCTTC. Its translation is CASSHPGLAGGPQYNEQFF. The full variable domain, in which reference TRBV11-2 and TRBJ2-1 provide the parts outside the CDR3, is EAGVAQSPRYKIIEKRQSVAFWCNPISGHATLYWYQQILGQGPKLLIQFQNNGVVDDSQLPKDRFSAERLKGVDSTLKIQPAKLEDSAVYLCASSHPGLAGGPQYNEQFFGPGTRLTVL.

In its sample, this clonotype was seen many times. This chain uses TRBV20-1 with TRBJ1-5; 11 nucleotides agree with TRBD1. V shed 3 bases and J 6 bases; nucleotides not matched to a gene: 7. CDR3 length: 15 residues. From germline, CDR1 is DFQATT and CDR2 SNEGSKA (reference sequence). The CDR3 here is CSARTGTGGSQPQHF. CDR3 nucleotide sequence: TGCAGTGCTAGGACCGGGACAGGGGGGTCTCAGCCCCAGCATTTT.

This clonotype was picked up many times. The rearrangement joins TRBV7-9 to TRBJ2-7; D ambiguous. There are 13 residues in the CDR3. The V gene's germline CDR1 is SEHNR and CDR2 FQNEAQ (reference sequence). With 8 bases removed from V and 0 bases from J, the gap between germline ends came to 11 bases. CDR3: CASEKESSYEQYF. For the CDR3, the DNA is TGTGCCAGCGAAAAAGAGAGCTCCTACGAGCAGTACTTC.

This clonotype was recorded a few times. CDR3 residues: CASSGRETYEQYF. In DNA form, the CDR3 reads TGTGCCAGCAGCGGCCGGGAGACCTACGAGCAGTACTTC. The J gene is TRBJ2-7, the V gene TRBV6-2 or TRBV6-3; tentative D call: TRBD2 (6 bases). Germline values: CDR1 MNHEY, CDR2 SVGEGT. The CDR3 is 13 amino acids. Trimming left V 6 bases short and J 2 bases short, with 11 bases between.

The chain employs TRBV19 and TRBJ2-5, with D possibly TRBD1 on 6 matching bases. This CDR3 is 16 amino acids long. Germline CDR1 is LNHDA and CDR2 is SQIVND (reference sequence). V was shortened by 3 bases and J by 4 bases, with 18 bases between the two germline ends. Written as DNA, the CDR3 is TGTGCCAGTAGTATTAGTGTTTGGCAGGGGTTAGAGACCCAGTACTTC. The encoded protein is CASSISVWQGLETQYF.

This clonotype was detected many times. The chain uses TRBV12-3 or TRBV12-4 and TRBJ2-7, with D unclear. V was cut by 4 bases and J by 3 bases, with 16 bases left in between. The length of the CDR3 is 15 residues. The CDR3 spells CASSSNDAANYEQYF. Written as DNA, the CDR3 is TGTGCCAGCAGTTCCAATGACGCGGCAAACTACGAGCAGTACTTC.

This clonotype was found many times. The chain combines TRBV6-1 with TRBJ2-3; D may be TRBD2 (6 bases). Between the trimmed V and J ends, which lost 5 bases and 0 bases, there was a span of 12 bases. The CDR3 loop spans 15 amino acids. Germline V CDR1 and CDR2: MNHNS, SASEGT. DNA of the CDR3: TGTGCCAGCAGTTCGGCCGGGACTAGCACAGATACGCAGTATTTT. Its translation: CASSSAGTSTDTQYF.

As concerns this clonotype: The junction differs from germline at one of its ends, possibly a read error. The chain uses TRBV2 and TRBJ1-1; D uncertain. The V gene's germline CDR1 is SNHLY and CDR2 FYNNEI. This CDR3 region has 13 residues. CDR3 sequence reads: CASSEGPQKVAFF. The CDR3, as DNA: TGTGCCAGTAGTGAAGGGCCCCAGAAGGTGGCTTTCTTT. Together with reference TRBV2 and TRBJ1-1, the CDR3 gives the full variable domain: EPEVTQTPSHQVTQMGQEVILRCVPISNHLYFYWYRQILGQKVEFLVSFYNNEISEKSEIFDDQFSVERPDGSNFTLKIRSTKLEDSAMYFCASSEGPQKVAFFGQGTRLTVV.

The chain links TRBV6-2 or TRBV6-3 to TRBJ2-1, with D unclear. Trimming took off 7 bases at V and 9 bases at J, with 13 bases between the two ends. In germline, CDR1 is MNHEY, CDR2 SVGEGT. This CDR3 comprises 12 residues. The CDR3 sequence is CASTTDGIEQFF. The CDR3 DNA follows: TGTGCCAGCACCACTGATGGTATTGAGCAGTTCTTC.

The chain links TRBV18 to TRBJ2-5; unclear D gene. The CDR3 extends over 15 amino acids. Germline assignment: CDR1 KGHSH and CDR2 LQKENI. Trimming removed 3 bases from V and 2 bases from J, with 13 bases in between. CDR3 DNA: TGTGCCAGCTCACCCCGCCTCCAGCAACAAGAGACCCAGTACTTC. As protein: CASSPRLQQQETQYF.

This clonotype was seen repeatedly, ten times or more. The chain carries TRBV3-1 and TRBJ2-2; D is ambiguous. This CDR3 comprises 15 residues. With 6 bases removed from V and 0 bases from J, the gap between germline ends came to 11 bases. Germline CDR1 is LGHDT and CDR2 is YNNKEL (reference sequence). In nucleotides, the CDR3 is TGTGCCAGCAGATTAGGGCCCGCGAACACCGGGGAGCTGTTTTTT. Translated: CASRLGPANTGELFF. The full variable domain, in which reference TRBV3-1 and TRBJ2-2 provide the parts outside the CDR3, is DTAVSQTPKYLVTQMGNDKSIKCEQNLGHDTMYWYKQDSKKFLKIMFSYNNKELIINETVPNRFSPKSPDKAHLNLHINSLELGDSAVYFCASRLGPANTGELFFGEGSRLTVL.

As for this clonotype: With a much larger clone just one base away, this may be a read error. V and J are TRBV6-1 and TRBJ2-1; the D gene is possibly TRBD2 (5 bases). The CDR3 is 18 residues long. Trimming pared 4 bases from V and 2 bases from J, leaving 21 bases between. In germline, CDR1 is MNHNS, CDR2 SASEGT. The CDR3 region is CASSAKGIARGPYNEQFF. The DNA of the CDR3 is TGTGCCAGCAGTGCTAAGGGTATAGCGAGAGGGCCCTACAATGAGCAGTTCTTC.

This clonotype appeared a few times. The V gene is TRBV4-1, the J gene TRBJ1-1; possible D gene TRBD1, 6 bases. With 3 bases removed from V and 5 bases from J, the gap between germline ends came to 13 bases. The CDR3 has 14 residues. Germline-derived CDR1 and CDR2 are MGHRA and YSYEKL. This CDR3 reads CASSHPGVGTEAFF. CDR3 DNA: TGCGCCAGCAGCCACCCAGGGGTGGGGACTGAAGCTTTCTTT.

CDR3 bases: TGTGCCAGCAGCTTACATAGCGGGAGGCCCGTTGGGGATACGCAGTATTTT. It yields the protein CASSLHSGRPVGDTQYF. The V call is TRBV11-3, the J call TRBJ2-3; 10 bases match TRBD2. V was pared by 2 bases and J by 6 bases, with 11 bases of the junction left unmatched. The germline CDR1 and CDR2 sequences are SGHNT and YENEEA. The CDR3 runs to 17 residues.

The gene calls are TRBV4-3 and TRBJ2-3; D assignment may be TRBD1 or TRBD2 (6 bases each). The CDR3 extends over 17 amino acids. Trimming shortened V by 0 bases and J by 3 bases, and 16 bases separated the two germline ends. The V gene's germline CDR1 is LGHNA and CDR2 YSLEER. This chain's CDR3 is CASSQDRLATGTDTQYF. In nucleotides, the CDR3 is TGCGCCAGCAGCCAAGATCGGCTAGCGACAGGTACAGATACGCAGTATTTT.

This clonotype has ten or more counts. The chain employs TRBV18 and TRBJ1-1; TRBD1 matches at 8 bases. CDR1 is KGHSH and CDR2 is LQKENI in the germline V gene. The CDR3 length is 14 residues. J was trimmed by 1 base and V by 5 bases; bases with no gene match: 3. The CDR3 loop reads CASSGQGRNTEAFF. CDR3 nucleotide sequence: TGTGCCAGCTCAGGACAGGGCCGGAACACTGAAGCTTTCTTT.

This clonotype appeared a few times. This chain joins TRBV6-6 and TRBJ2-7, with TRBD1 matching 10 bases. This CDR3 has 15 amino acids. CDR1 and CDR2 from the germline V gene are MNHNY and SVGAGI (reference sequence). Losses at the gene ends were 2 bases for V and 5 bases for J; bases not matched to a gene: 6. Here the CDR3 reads CASSYTGQGGNEQYF. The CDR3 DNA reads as TGTGCCAGCAGTTACACTGGACAGGGGGGCAACGAGCAGTACTTC.

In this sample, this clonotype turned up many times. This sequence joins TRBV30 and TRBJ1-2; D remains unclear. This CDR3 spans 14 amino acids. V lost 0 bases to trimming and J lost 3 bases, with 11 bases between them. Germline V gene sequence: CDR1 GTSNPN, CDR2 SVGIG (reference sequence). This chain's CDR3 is CAWSVPPSHYGYTF. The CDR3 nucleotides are TGTGCCTGGAGTGTACCCCCCTCCCACTATGGCTACACCTTC.

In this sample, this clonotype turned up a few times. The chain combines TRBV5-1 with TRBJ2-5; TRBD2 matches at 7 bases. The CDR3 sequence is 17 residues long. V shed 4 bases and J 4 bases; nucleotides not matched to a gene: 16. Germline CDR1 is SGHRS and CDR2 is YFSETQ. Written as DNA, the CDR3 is TGCGCCAGCAGCCTGGGACTGCTAGCGGAGGGAGGAGAGACCCAGTACTTC. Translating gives CASSLGLLAEGGETQYF.

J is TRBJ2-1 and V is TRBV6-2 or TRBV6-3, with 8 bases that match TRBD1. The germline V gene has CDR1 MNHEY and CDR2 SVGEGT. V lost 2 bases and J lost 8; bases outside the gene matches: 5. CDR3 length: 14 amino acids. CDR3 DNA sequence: TGTGCCAGCAGTTACGTGGCAGGGGGCTATGAGCAGTTCTTC. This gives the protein CASSYVAGGYEQFF.

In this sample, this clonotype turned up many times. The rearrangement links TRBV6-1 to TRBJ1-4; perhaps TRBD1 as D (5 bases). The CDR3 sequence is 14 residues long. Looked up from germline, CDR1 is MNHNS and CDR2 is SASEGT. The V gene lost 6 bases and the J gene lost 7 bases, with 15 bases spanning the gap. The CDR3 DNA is TGTGCCAGCAGACCCGGGGACTCTGGTGAAAAACTGTTTTTT. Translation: CASRPGDSGEKLFF.

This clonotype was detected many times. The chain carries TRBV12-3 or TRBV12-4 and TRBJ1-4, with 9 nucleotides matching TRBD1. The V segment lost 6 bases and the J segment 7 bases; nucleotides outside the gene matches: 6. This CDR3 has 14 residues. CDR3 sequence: CASRPGQGGEKLFF. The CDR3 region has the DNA TGTGCCAGCAGACCGGGACAGGGTGGTGAAAAACTGTTTTTT.

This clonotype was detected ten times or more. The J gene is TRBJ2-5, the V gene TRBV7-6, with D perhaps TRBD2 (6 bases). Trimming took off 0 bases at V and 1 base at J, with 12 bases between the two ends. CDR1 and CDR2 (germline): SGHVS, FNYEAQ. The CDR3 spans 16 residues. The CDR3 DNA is TGTGCCAGCAGCTTAGCGCGTGCGGGGACCCAAGAGACCCAGTACTTC. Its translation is CASSLARAGTQETQYF.

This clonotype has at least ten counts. The CDR3 coding sequence is TGTGCCAGCTCACCCCAAGGTTCACCCCTCCACTTT. It codes for CASSPQGSPLHF. The chain employs TRBV18 and TRBJ1-6; the D is unclear. Trimming stripped 3 bases from V and 9 bases from J, with 6 bases between. CDR1 is KGHSH, CDR2 LQKENI, per germline. The CDR3 consists of 12 residues.

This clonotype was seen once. CDR3 bases: TGCGCCAGCAGCTTGGGGTTGAACAGGGCCTACGAGCAGTACTTC. Amino acids: CASSLGLNRAYEQYF. This chain joins TRBV5-1 and TRBJ2-7; a possible D gene is TRBD1 (6 bases). Germline-derived CDR1 and CDR2 are SGHRS and YFSETQ. Trimming stripped 0 bases from V and 2 bases from J, with 12 bases between. This CDR3 comprises 15 residues.

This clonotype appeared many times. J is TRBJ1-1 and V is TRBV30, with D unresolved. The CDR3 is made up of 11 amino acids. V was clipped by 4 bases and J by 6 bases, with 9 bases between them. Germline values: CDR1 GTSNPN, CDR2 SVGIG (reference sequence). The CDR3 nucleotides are TGTGCCTGGATTCAAAGATCTGAAGCTTTCTTT. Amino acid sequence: CAWIQRSEAFF.

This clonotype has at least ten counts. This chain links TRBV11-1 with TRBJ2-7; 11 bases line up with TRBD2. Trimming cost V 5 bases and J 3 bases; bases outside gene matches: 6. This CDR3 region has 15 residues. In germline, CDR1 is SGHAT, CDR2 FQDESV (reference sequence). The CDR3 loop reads CASSGPSGGYYEQYF. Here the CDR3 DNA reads TGTGCCAGCAGCGGCCCTAGCGGGGGGTACTACGAGCAGTACTTC.